This T cell receptor (beta chain) was sequenced in a study of blood T cells in healthy people across ages. Using a J-beta primer mix together with a sample-barcoded 5' primer, a second PCR was run for roughly 7 to 12 cycles. TCRdb re-called the 5' RACE reads through MiXCR, storing one row per CDR3 protein. The sample holds 1,300,000 or so distinct CDR3 sequences, 45% to 70% seen once. The CDR3 is 15 amino acids. The sequenced sample consisted of blood. The chain combines TRBV21-1 with TRBJ2-1; TRBD2 is taken as the D call from the table, unchecked against the DNA. TRBV21-1 is a known pseudogene. The origin of this receptor is a man aged 18 to 29 in good health. CDR3 sequence (DNA): TGTGCCAGCAATTTCTGGGACTTACCTACGGACGAGCAGTTCTTC. Its translation is CASNFWDLPTDEQFF.